This T cell receptor (beta chain) emerged from a study of T cells in Graves' hyperthyroidism and ophthalmopathy. It was RNA transcripts that yielded the amplified TCR beta CDR3 regions. When the TCR CDR3 underwent first-round RT-PCR, the HTBI primer set was used. A single record per CDR3 protein comes from TCRdb applying MiXCR to the multiplex PCR reads. The sample holds roughly 700,000 distinct CDR3 sequences; approximately 36% are singletons and the top ten take roughly 30%. This receptor was identified in a woman between 35 and 50 years old with Graves' hyperthyroidism. Sequencing was done on a sample of blood.

The CDR3 DNA sequence: TGTGCCAGCAGCTTCCACGGATACTCCTATAATTCACCCCTCCACTTT. Amino acids: CASSFHGYSYNSPLHF. This chain joins TRBV7-2 and TRBJ1-6; D uncertain. This CDR3 comprises 16 residues. The germline V gene encodes CDR1 SGHTA and CDR2 FQGNSA. V was trimmed by 3 bases and J by 0 bases, leaving 9 bases between them.